What follows are 13 T cell receptor beta chains derived from one specimen sequenced in a study of radiotherapy plus CTLA-4 blockade in lung cancer. Assay used: immunoSEQ multiplex PCR; TCRdb lists only in-frame clones, some missing. The sample includes 95,000 to 150,000 clones, about 87% of them seen just once. The input for sequencing was peripheral blood, taken from a patient treated with radiotherapy plus ipilimumab. These receptor sequences come from a human donor with non-small cell lung cancer that progressed on radiotherapy plus ipilimumab.

The V call is TRBV18, the J call TRBJ1-2; D is uncertain. The CDR3 spans 16 residues. The V end lost 3 bases, the J end lost 0 bases, and 14 bases lay between the germline ends. Germline CDR1 KGHSH, CDR2 LQKENI. The CDR3 region is CASSPGDTLTNYGYTF. CDR3 in DNA: TGTGCCAGCTCACCCGGCGATACTCTGACTAACTATGGCTACACCTTC.

The rearrangement links TRBV6-1 to TRBJ1-2; 10 bases are a match to TRBD1. CDR1 and CDR2 from the germline V gene are MNHNS and SASEGT. J was trimmed by 4 bases and V by 8 bases; bases with no gene match: 4. The length of the CDR3 is 13 residues. The CDR3 DNA reads as TGTGCCAGCCGGGACAGGGGAACCTATGGCTACACCTTC. Protein: CASRDRGTYGYTF.

The chain recombines TRBV6-5 with TRBJ2-6; D gene unclear. The CDR3 contains 15 residues. Germline V CDR1 and CDR2: MNHEY, SVGAGI. With 0 bases removed from V and 0 bases from J, the gap between germline ends came to 3 bases. The CDR3 is CASSYSGSGANVLTF. The CDR3 bases are TGTGCCAGCAGTTACTCCGGCTCTGGGGCCAACGTCCTGACTTTC.

V usage is TRBV27 and J usage is TRBJ2-1; D not resolved. There are 14 residues in the CDR3. Germline values: CDR1 MNHEY, CDR2 SMNVEV (reference sequence). The V and J ends lost 2 bases and 5 bases respectively, with 10 bases between them. CDR3 amino acids: CASSLGTNDNEQFF. The CDR3 nucleotides are TGTGCCAGCAGTTTAGGTACAAACGACAATGAGCAGTTCTTC.

This chain uses TRBV2 with TRBJ2-3; the D call may be TRBD1 or TRBD2 (5 bases each). Germline V gene lookup returns CDR1 SNHLY and CDR2 FYNNEI. Trimming removed 11 bases at V and 3 bases at J, with 12 bases between. The CDR3 contains 12 residues. The CDR3 sequence is CACEGRTDTQYF. The DNA for the CDR3 is TGTGCCTGCGAGGGGAGAACAGATACGCAGTATTTT.

This chain links TRBV7-3 with TRBJ2-2; 12 nucleotides line up with TRBD2. In germline, CDR1 is SGHTA, CDR2 FQGTGA. The CDR3 spans 14 residues. The V and J ends lost 4 bases and 8 bases, in that order; junction bases with no gene match: 2. The CDR3 is CASSSGLAGGELFF. CDR3 DNA sequence: TGTGCCAGCAGCTCCGGACTAGCGGGAGGGGAGCTGTTTTTT.

A word on this clone: This same CDR3 is encoded by further DNA sequences in the sample. The chain combines TRBV6-5 with TRBJ2-6; D not certain. V shed 8 bases and J shed 4 bases, with 6 bases lying between them. The length of the CDR3 is 12 residues. Germline-derived CDR1 and CDR2 are MNHEY and SVGAGI. The CDR3 coding sequence is TGTGCCAGCGGCTCCGGGGCCAACGTCCTGACTTTC. Its protein product is CASGSGANVLTF.

The chain carries TRBV7-9 and TRBJ2-5, with D perhaps TRBD1 (6 bases). V lost 3 bases and J lost 2, with 13 bases in between. Germline V gene data show CDR1 as SEHNR and CDR2 as FQNEAQ (reference sequence). There are 15 residues in the CDR3. The CDR3 sequence is CASSFVGQKQETQYF. CDR3 DNA: TGTGCCAGCAGCTTTGTCGGACAGAAGCAAGAGACCCAGTACTTC.

The gene calls are TRBV19 and TRBJ1-5; D gene unclear. Germline V gene lookup returns CDR1 LNHDA and CDR2 SQIVND (reference sequence). Trimming stripped 5 bases from V and 5 bases from J, with 13 bases between. This CDR3 comprises 14 residues. The CDR3 reads CASSLTWVYQPQHF. The CDR3 bases are TGTGCCAGTAGTCTAACGTGGGTCTATCAGCCCCAGCATTTT.

This chain links TRBV7-9 with TRBJ1-1, with TRBD1 matching 7 bases. CDR1 and CDR2 (germline): SEHNR, FQNEAQ (reference sequence). J gave up 6 bases and V 1 base, and 5 bases lay outside the gene matches. CDR3 length: 14 residues. This chain's CDR3 is CASSLGGTASEAFF. CDR3 DNA sequence: TGTGCCAGCAGCTTAGGGGGGACAGCCTCTGAAGCTTTCTTT.

In this sample, this clone turned up once. The chain couples TRBV30 to TRBJ2-5; either TRBD1 or TRBD2 may fit D (5 bases each). The germline CDR1 and CDR2 sequences are GTSNPN and SVGIG (reference sequence). This CDR3 comprises 13 residues. Trimming shortened V by 2 bases and J by 2 bases, and 9 bases separated the two germline ends. The CDR3 region has the DNA TGTGCCTGGAGTTGGGGGAATCAAGAGACCCAGTACTTC. The encoded protein is CAWSWGNQETQYF.

In its sample, this clone was seen a few times. This chain connects TRBV27 to TRBJ2-5; 10 positions match TRBD1. Germline V gene lookup returns CDR1 MNHEY and CDR2 SMNVEV (reference sequence). This CDR3 contains 15 residues. With 2 bases clipped from V and 5 bases from J, the junction kept 5 bases outside the gene matches. Here the CDR3 reads CASSLRRQGAETQYF. The DNA for the CDR3 is TGTGCCAGCAGTTTACGGAGACAGGGGGCTGAGACCCAGTACTTC.

The rearrangement uses TRBV6-6 and TRBJ1-5; 7 positions agree with TRBD1. There are 13 residues in the CDR3. The germline V gene has CDR1 MNHNY and CDR2 SVGAGI (reference sequence). V shed 8 bases and J 2 bases; nucleotides not matched to a gene: 3. The CDR3 region is CASGDRGNQPQHF. The CDR3 DNA is TGTGCCAGCGGCGACAGGGGCAATCAGCCCCAGCATTTT.